The 10 T cell receptor beta chains reported below all come from one sample, sequenced in a study of cytomegalovirus exposure and HLA in healthy donors. In the PCR, 60 Vbeta and 13 Jbeta primers were used. Method: immunoSEQ multiplex PCR; TCRdb's copy keeps in-frame clones and lacks some. The sample includes 150,000 to 200,000 clones, more than 65% of them seen just once. Sequencing input: PBMCs. The receptors come from a woman in her 30s in good health and CMV-seronegative.

This clone has a handful of counts. The chain links TRBV11-2 to TRBJ1-5, with D hard to call. The CDR3 sequence is 15 residues long. The V gene lost 6 bases and the J gene lost 6 bases, with 18 bases spanning the gap. CDR1 and CDR2 from the germline V gene are SGHAT and FQNNGV. CDR3 amino acids: CASSRGVRISQPQHF. DNA of the CDR3: TGTGCCAGCAGTCGCGGGGTCAGGATCAGTCAGCCCCAGCATTTT.

This clone came up a few times. The rearrangement links TRBV14 to TRBJ2-1, with 8 bases matching TRBD1. The CDR3 has 15 amino acids. The trim removed 5 bases at V and 9 bases at J, leaving 12 bases unmatched. Germline CDR1 is SGHDN and CDR2 is FVKESK. CDR3 coding DNA: TGTGCCAGCAGCAATCCCGGGACAGGTGTGGCTGAGCAGTTCTTC. This encodes CASSNPGTGVAEQFF.

On this clone itself: An end of the junction does not agree with germline; a read error may underlie this. This chain connects TRBV7-7 to TRBJ2-5, with D maybe TRBD1 (5 bases). Germline V gives CDR1 SSHAT, CDR2 FNYEAQ (reference sequence). The CDR3 is 13 residues long. In DNA form, the CDR3 reads TGTGCTAGCAGCAGGACATCCGGGGAGACCCAGTACTTC. Its protein is CASSRTSGETQYF. Supplemented by reference TRBV7-7 and TRBJ2-5, the full variable domain reads GAGVSQSPRYKVTKRGQDVTLRCDPISSHATLYWYQQALGQGPEFLTYFNYEAQPDKSGLPSDRFSAERPEGSISTLTIQRTEQRDSAMYRCASSRTSGETQYFGPGTRLLVL.

The chain links TRBV30 to TRBJ1-3; 7 nucleotides align to TRBD1. This CDR3 has 15 residues. In germline, CDR1 is GTSNPN, CDR2 SVGIG (reference sequence). J gave up 1 base and V 2 bases, and 5 bases lay outside the gene matches. The CDR3 nucleotides read TGTGCCTGGAGTTTAGGACAGGTTTCTGGAAACACCATATATTTT. Residues: CAWSLGQVSGNTIYF.

The chain recombines TRBV6-5 with TRBJ2-3; tentative D call: TRBD2 (6 bases). CDR1 MNHEY and CDR2 SVGAGI come from the germline V gene. This CDR3 region has 16 residues. Between the trimmed V and J ends, which lost 3 bases and 2 bases, there was a span of 15 bases. Here the CDR3 DNA reads TGTGCCAGCAGTTATTTACGCGGCGGGGTCACAGATACGCAGTATTTT. Amino acid sequence: CASSYLRGGVTDTQYF.

This chain uses TRBV9 with TRBJ1-2; no clear D. This CDR3 contains 13 residues. Trimming shortened V by 0 bases and J by 4 bases, and 7 bases separated the two germline ends. Germline CDR1 SGDLS, CDR2 YYNGEE. The CDR3 loop is CASSVANSYGYTF. CDR3 nucleotide sequence: TGTGCCAGCAGCGTAGCAAACAGCTATGGCTACACCTTC.

CDR3 sequence: CSFLGGLSSDTQYF. DNA of the CDR3: TGCAGCTTTCTGGGGGGGCTATCTTCAGATACGCAGTATTTT. The V and J genes are TRBV29-1 and TRBJ2-3, with D maybe TRBD2 (7 bases). The V end lost 8 bases, the J end lost 4 bases, and 19 bases lay between the germline ends. CDR3 size: 14 residues. Germline V gene lookup returns CDR1 SQVTM and CDR2 ANQGSEA.

The chain couples TRBV12-5 to TRBJ2-7; D unresolved. The CDR3 covers 11 residues. V lost 7 bases and J lost 5, with 9 bases in between. CDR1 is LGHNT and CDR2 is FRNRAP in the germline V gene. The CDR3 protein is CASVNGDEQYF. DNA for the CDR3: TGTGCTAGTGTAAATGGAGACGAGCAGTACTTC.

The chain employs TRBV5-1 and TRBJ2-1, with TRBD2 matching over 11 bases. Trimming removed 3 bases from V and 8 bases from J; junction bases left unmatched: 10. This CDR3 has 16 amino acids. Per the germline V gene, CDR1 is SGHRS and CDR2 is YFSETQ. The DNA for the CDR3 is TGCGCCAGCAGCTCAAATAGCGGGAGGGGTGTCTATGAGCAGTTCTTC. This encodes CASSSNSGRGVYEQFF. The full variable domain, with the rest looked up from reference TRBV5-1 and TRBJ2-1, is KAGVTQTPRYLIKTRGQQVTLSCSPISGHRSVSWYQQTPGQGLQFLFEYFSETQRNKGNFPGRFSGRQFSNSRSEMNVSTLELGDSALYLCASSSNSGRGVYEQFFGPGTRLTVL.

This clone has just a few counts. CDR3 sequence: CASRITQGLNTEAFF. The CDR3 DNA follows: TGTGCCAGCAGAATAACCCAGGGGTTGAACACTGAAGCTTTCTTT. This rearrangement joins TRBV6-1 to TRBJ1-1; possible D gene TRBD1, 6 bases. Germline loops: CDR1 MNHNS, CDR2 SASEGT. This CDR3 region has 15 residues. Trimming left V 6 bases short and J 0 bases short, with 14 bases between.